This T cell receptor beta chain was recovered during a study of shared clonotypes between healthy human individuals (dated by TCRdb to the early 2020s). For context, the study as a whole: A few men and two women, aged 18 to 49 years, made up the cohort. For each donor, CD4 naive and CD4 memory were each given three plates, CD8 naive was given two plates, and CD8 memory was given one plate. Different laboratories and diverse techniques were used to prepare libraries and sequence TCR repertoires, to increase sequencing depth and limit assay-specific biases. Each donor's leukapheresis produced roughly between roughly 0.85 and 10 billion PBMCs. To estimate repertoire size and how much clonotypes are shared between individuals, the study performed deep sequencing of blood TCR repertoires from about five healthy adults.

Here is what the overall study found, with its caveats: Sampling was limited to blood, and TCR repertoires in tissue likely differ from TCR repertoires in blood. Pairwise subsampling indicated that sequencing depth was expected to affect the degree of clonotype sharing among donors. Rarefaction of sorted-subset datasets indicated incomplete sequencing despite the large sequencing depth. Naive subsets generally had larger estimated clonotype richness than memory subsets. Higher generation probabilities were observed for clonotypes shared by all four sorted-subset donors than for non-shared clonotypes. The genetic and exposure-history diversity represented was limited by the small number of donors. When a handful of donors were compared, the shared fraction of clonotypes was 5% to 6.5% for naive CD4, around 3.5% for naive CD8, 2% to 2.5% for memory CD4, and 0.3% to 0.5% for memory CD8.

Regarding this clone: The clone's antigen remains unknown. Base-call qualities are not available, and no considerably larger clone is one nucleotide away.

Healthy HIV-negative adults with no recently reported acute infections or vaccinations were included as donors. Only Caucasian adults living in Nashville, Tennessee, USA were represented among the donors. CD4+ T cells were enriched by magnetic negative selection, after which naive cells were positively selected on CD45RA and the negative fraction was taken as the memory subset. After blood collection by leukapheresis, PBMCs were isolated using Ficoll-Histopaque density gradient centrifugation and then cryopreserved in the vapor phase of liquid nitrogen. Analytical flow cytometry was used to check the purity and quantity of each magnetically sorted T cell population. Each sorted fraction had its genomic DNA isolated and then quantified by UV absorbance on a Nanodrop 2000c. CDR1 and CDR2 are read off the germline V gene as SQVTM and ANQGSEA. The CDR3 has 14 amino acids, counting the end cysteine and phenylalanine. Only CDR3 DNA remains: 42 bases, in frame from the first base. Trimming accounts for 4 bases at V and 0 bases at J, while the number of junction bases matched to no gene is 5.

Using the deep immunoSEQ assay, multiplex PCR amplified TCR CDR3 regions from genomic DNA. Extracted genomic DNA from each cell subset was distributed evenly across all wells of several immunoSEQ 96-well plates, and each plate was treated as a replicate. Each replicate PCR for sorted subsets received roughly 0.2 ug genomic DNA, equal to tens of thousands of T cell genomes. Purified libraries were measured with a Qubit 3.0 fluorometer, size-checked on a Bioanalyzer 2100, and measured again with the KAPA Library Quantification kit. Every immunoSEQ 96-well plate was sequenced on a dedicated single-read 150-cycle Illumina NextSeq 550 flow cell. The original pipeline was this. Because only junctional sequences without quality scores were contained in the immunoSEQ output, filtering matching that applied to full-length reads could not be performed. To assign V/J genes and CDR3, sequences were annotated using PyIR, a Python wrapper for IgBLAST v1.9, with IMGT germline references. Reads were removed for weak V/J assignments (E-value above 1e-6), missing CDR3, stop codons, out-of-frame junctions, or ambiguous translated residues. A V3J clonotype was defined by an identical inferred V gene, J gene, and CDR3 amino acid sequence. Percentage overlap between repertoires was calculated by dividing the number of shared unique clonotypes by the size of the smaller repertoire. RTK rarefaction, the Chao1 estimator, and Recon v2.1 estimates of unobserved clonotypes were used to assess repertoire richness. OLGA was used to compute generation probabilities for all TCRbeta clonotypes that the gDNA method yielded from a few donors. This is the immuneACCESS table as TCRdb keeps it, with only in-frame sequences that have V and J called. A part of the clones is gone; compared with another copy, unresolved V genes explain less than half, and the rest is unexplained. D and trimming come from the DNA, and the V and J calls and clone size come from that table. In this sample the table shows about 2.4 million clones, roughly 93% of which occur a single time. Jointly, the top ten make up roughly 0.36% of the sample.

Sequenced sample: naive CD4+ T cells from PBMCs. The cell subset or site label, read with the paper, signifies: CD45RA+ positively selected. The receptor chain draws on TRBV29-1 and TRBJ2-7; 8 middle bases align to TRBD2. The clonotype comes from a man between 18 and 35 years old in good health. Some clones in this sample may be carry-over from other donors' samples. Here is the DNA: TGCAGCGTTGCTGCGGGAGGACTCTCCTACGAGCAGTACTTC. It codes for CSVAAGGLSYEQYF.